These 19 T cell receptor beta chains were sequenced from one sample in a study of blood T cell repertoires in COVID-19. Only in-frame clones appear in the TCRdb table, and some are missing; sequencing was by immunoSEQ multiplex PCR. This table holds 190,000 or so clones, less than 90% found once. The specimen sequenced was PBMCs or T cells enriched from blood (not recorded which). These receptors originate from a woman under 40 who had been exposed to COVID-19.

This chain joins TRBV28 and TRBJ1-6, with 8 bases aligning to TRBD1. CDR3 length: 15 amino acids. Germline trimming cut 7 bases from V and 3 bases from J; bases unmatched to any gene: 5. Germline values: CDR1 MDHEN, CDR2 SYDVKM. The CDR3 protein is CASNTGGNYNSPLHF. CDR3 nucleotides: TGTGCCAGCAACACAGGGGGAAACTATAATTCACCCCTCCACTTT.

V is TRBV7-2 and J is TRBJ1-4, with TRBD1 matching 11 bases. CDR1 and CDR2 (germline): SGHTA, FQGNSA. Trimming removed 5 bases from V and 10 bases from J; junction bases left unmatched: 9. The CDR3 runs to 15 residues. CDR3 nucleotides: TGTGCCAGCAGCCCGGGACAGGGGGAAGGGGGAAAACTGTTTTTT. Its protein product is CASSPGQGEGGKLFF.

This clone was recorded once. This sequence joins TRBV13 and TRBJ2-3, with TRBD2 identical over 15 bases. The V segment lost 5 bases and the J segment 8 bases; nucleotides outside the gene matches: 5. CDR1 is PRHDT and CDR2 is FYEKMQ in the germline V gene (reference sequence). This CDR3 comprises 15 residues. The CDR3 DNA reads TGTGCCAGCAGCCTAAGGACTAGCGGGGGGGCTACGCAGTATTTT. It yields the protein CASSLRTSGGATQYF.

Only a few counts were recorded for this clone. The chain combines TRBV11-1 with TRBJ1-2; maybe TRBD1 (6 bases). Germline V gene lookup returns CDR1 SGHAT and CDR2 FQDESV (reference sequence). V lost 5 bases and J lost 4, with 11 bases in between. The CDR3 has 13 residues. The CDR3 protein is CASSQGHGYGYTF. CDR3 DNA sequence: TGTGCCAGCAGCCAGGGGCACGGCTATGGCTACACCTTC.

This clone was recorded a few times. This chain connects TRBV30 to TRBJ2-2; the D gene is possibly TRBD2 (6 bases). This CDR3 is 18 amino acids long. Germline V lookup: CDR1 GTSNPN, CDR2 SVGIG (reference sequence). V gave up 3 bases and J gave up 0 bases, with 20 bases separating them. CDR3: CAWRGIRSGDPNTGELFF. CDR3 DNA sequence: TGTGCCTGGAGGGGCATTAGATCGGGGGACCCGAACACCGGGGAGCTGTTTTTT.

This chain joins TRBV13 and TRBJ2-7; 8 bases fit TRBD1. V lost 5 bases to trimming and J lost 4 bases; unmatched junction nucleotides: 13. The germline CDR1 and CDR2 sequences are PRHDT and FYEKMQ (reference sequence). The length of the CDR3 is 16 residues. CDR3 region: CASSPPGQGGFYEQYF. The CDR3 DNA reads TGTGCCAGCAGCCCGCCTGGACAGGGAGGATTTTACGAGCAGTACTTC.

This chain links TRBV9 with TRBJ2-6, with D perhaps matching TRBD1 (6 bases). This CDR3 region has 15 residues. V lost 4 bases, J lost 2 bases, and 10 bases lay in between. Per germline, CDR1 SGDLS and CDR2 YYNGEE. The CDR3 sequence: CASSPDRTGANVLTF. The CDR3 bases are TGTGCCAGCAGCCCCGACAGGACTGGGGCCAACGTCCTGACTTTC.

The rearrangement joins TRBV5-1 to TRBJ2-7; TRBD1 matches at 9 bases. The CDR3 length is 14 residues. V gave up 1 base and J gave up 4 bases; unmatched junction bases: 3. Per the germline V gene, CDR1 is SGHRS and CDR2 is YFSETQ. The CDR3 region is CASSLWDRVYEQYF. The CDR3 DNA reads as TGCGCCAGCAGCTTGTGGGACAGGGTTTACGAGCAGTACTTC.

The CDR3 sequence is CASSVEAGSVYGYTF. In DNA form, the CDR3 reads TGTGCCAGCAGCGTAGAAGCAGGGTCTGTCTATGGCTACACCTTC. V usage is TRBV9 and J usage is TRBJ1-2; D may be TRBD1 (5 bases). Germline V gene data show CDR1 as SGDLS and CDR2 as YYNGEE. V gave up 0 bases and J gave up 4 bases, with 13 bases separating them. The CDR3 sequence is 15 residues long.

This clone showed up just a few times. The chain employs TRBV30 and TRBJ1-2; no definite D call. CDR1 GTSNPN and CDR2 SVGIG come from the germline V gene (reference sequence). There are 13 residues in the CDR3. Deletions cut 4 bases from V and 4 bases from J, with 13 bases between. Written as DNA, the CDR3 is TGTGCCTGGACACCCGGGGAATCCTATGGCTACACCTTC. Translation: CAWTPGESYGYTF.

The chain combines TRBV5-1 with TRBJ2-5, with D possibly matching TRBD1 (6 bases). The CDR3 loop spans 15 amino acids. CDR1 and CDR2 (germline): SGHRS, YFSETQ. V was trimmed by 7 bases and J by 2 bases, leaving 18 bases between them. The CDR3 DNA follows: TGCGCCAGCCGCCGATGGGGACAAACTCAAGAGACCCAGTACTTC. It encodes CASRRWGQTQETQYF.

This clone was observed a single time. This chain links TRBV19 with TRBJ1-5; possible D gene TRBD1, 5 bases. Between the trimmed V and J ends, which lost 4 bases and 6 bases, there was a span of 16 bases. Germline V gives CDR1 LNHDA, CDR2 SQIVND (reference sequence). This CDR3 comprises 15 residues. This chain's CDR3 is CASSTGGWRSQPQHF. The CDR3 DNA reads TGTGCCAGTAGTACCGGGGGGTGGAGGTCTCAGCCCCAGCATTTT.

The chain is built from TRBV14 and TRBJ1-4; D remains ambiguous. Germline V gives CDR1 SGHDN, CDR2 FVKESK. CDR3 length: 16 residues. Between the trimmed V and J ends, which lost 1 base and 1 base, there was a span of 10 bases. The CDR3 nucleotides are TGTGCCAGCAGCCAAGGGAGGACTCTAACTAATGAAAAACTGTTTTTT. It specifies CASSQGRTLTNEKLFF.

This chain connects TRBV29-1 to TRBJ2-5; tentatively, D is TRBD1 (6 bases). V was pared by 4 bases and J by 1 base, with 16 bases between. The length of the CDR3 is 15 residues. The V gene's germline CDR1 is SQVTM and CDR2 ANQGSEA. The CDR3 bases are TGCAGCGTTGGAGACCAGGGGATCCCCCAAGAGACCCAGTACTTC. It yields the protein CSVGDQGIPQETQYF.

CDR3 sequence (DNA): TGCGCCAGCAGCTTTGGAGAGTTTCCGGACAAAAACATTCAGTACTTC. It encodes CASSFGEFPDKNIQYF. This sequence joins TRBV5-1 and TRBJ2-4; D gene unclear. V shed 2 bases and J shed 3 bases, with 15 bases lying between them. The germline CDR1 and CDR2 sequences are SGHRS and YFSETQ. CDR3 length equals 16 residues. Complete variable domain (other parts from reference TRBV5-1 and TRBJ2-4): KAGVTQTPRYLIKTRGQQVTLSCSPISGHRSVSWYQQTPGQGLQFLFEYFSETQRNKGNFPGRFSGRQFSNSRSEMNVSTLELGDSALYLCASSFGEFPDKNIQYFGAGTRLSVL.

This sequence joins TRBV3-1 (or the pseudogene TRBV3-2) and TRBJ2-7, with D possibly being TRBD2 (5 bases). Germline V CDR1 and CDR2: LGHDT, YNNKEL (reference sequence). The CDR3 has 14 residues. The V end lost 0 bases, the J end lost 9 bases, and 15 bases lay between the germline ends. This chain's CDR3 is CASSQEGYEGGQYF. The CDR3 DNA sequence: TGTGCCAGCAGCCAAGAAGGGTACGAGGGCGGGCAGTACTTC.

V gene TRBV2 combines with J gene TRBJ1-3; 7 nucleotides line up with TRBD1. V shed 7 bases, J shed 2 bases, and the junction held 5 bases outside the gene matches. The germline gives CDR1 SNHLY, CDR2 FYNNEI. This CDR3 has 14 residues. The CDR3: CASIEGAPGNTIYF. CDR3 nucleotide sequence: TGTGCCAGCATAGAGGGGGCCCCTGGAAACACCATATATTTT. Combining the CDR3 with reference TRBV2 and TRBJ1-3 gives the whole variable domain EPEVTQTPSHQVTQMGQEVILRCVPISNHLYFYWYRQILGQKVEFLVSFYNNEISEKSEIFDDQFSVERPDGSNFTLKIRSTKLEDSAMYFCASIEGAPGNTIYFGEGSWLTVV.

The chain links TRBV27 to TRBJ2-1; weak D call: TRBD2 (7 bases). Germline values: CDR1 MNHEY, CDR2 SMNVEV (reference sequence). The CDR3 sequence is 13 residues long. Trimming pared 2 bases from V and 12 bases from J, leaving 14 bases between. The CDR3 DNA follows: TGTGCCAGCAGTTTAGAGGGGGGGCATGGGCAGTTCTTC. Amino acid sequence: CASSLEGGHGQFF.

This chain connects TRBV5-1 to TRBJ2-5; 7 bases agree with TRBD1. The CDR3 totals 13 residues. V shed 4 bases, J shed 5 bases, and the junction held 5 bases outside the gene matches. From germline, CDR1 is SGHRS and CDR2 YFSETQ. The CDR3 reads CASSPGQKETQYF. Written as DNA, the CDR3 is TGCGCCAGCAGCCCGGGACAGAAGGAGACCCAGTACTTC.